Listed below are T cell receptor beta chains from one sample, sequenced in a study of blood T cell repertoires in COVID-19. Here immunoSEQ multiplex PCR was the method, and the copy in TCRdb shows in-frame clones only, minus some. The profile shows around 250,000 clones, 84% of them singletons. The specimen was peripheral blood. The receptor source for this set is a woman in her thirties or forties who had recovered from COVID-19. CDR3s include the opening cysteine and the closing phenylalanine or tryptophan. A D gene is named only where the DNA matches it firmly. Only part of the rows carry a size: once, few, many, or a class if the clone is expanded.

clone_size j_call d_call v_call cdr3_aa cdr3_nt
NA TRBJ2-1 TRBD2 TRBV2 CASSEKVLAGHNEQFF TGTGCCAGCAGTGAAAAGGTACTAGCGGGTCACAATGAGCAGTTCTTC
NA TRBJ1-1 NA TRBV30 CAWSVEGNTEAFF TGTGCCTGGAGTGTAGAGGGTAACACTGAAGCTTTCTTT
NA TRBJ2-2 TRBD1 TRBV29-1 CSARQGWSGELFF TGCAGCGCCCGACAGGGTTGGTCGGGGGAGCTGTTTTTT
NA TRBJ1-5 NA TRBV19 CASRRAADSNQPQHF TGTGCCAGCCGGAGGGCAGCCGATAGCAATCAGCCCCAGCATTTT
NA TRBJ2-7 TRBD2 TRBV29-1 CSVTSGGPNEQYF TGCAGCGTCACTAGCGGGGGGCCCAACGAGCAGTACTTC
NA TRBJ1-1 TRBD1 TRBV24-1 CATSGDRDEAFF TGTGCCACCAGTGGGGACAGGGATGAAGCTTTCTTT
NA TRBJ1-2 NA TRBV5-1 CASSPPGLGLGYTF TGCGCCAGCAGCCCCCCGGGACTTGGGCTTGGCTACACCTTC
NA TRBJ1-2 NA TRBV9 CASSGGGTYTF TGTGCCAGCAGCGGAGGGGGTACCTACACCTTC
NA TRBJ1-4 TRBD1 TRBV25-1 CASGQGSEKLFF TGTGCCAGCGGACAGGGAAGTGAAAAACTGTTTTTT
NA TRBJ2-6 TRBD1 TRBV5-1 CASSPRTGSSGANVLTF TGCGCCAGCAGCCCAAGGACAGGGAGCTCTGGGGCCAACGTCCTGACTTTC
NA TRBJ1-2 TRBD1 TRBV28 CASSLRDRYFAF TGTGCCAGCAGTTTGCGGGACAGGTACTTCGCCTTC
NA TRBJ2-1 NA TRBV27 CASSTYWDPQGGSGVYTYNEQFF TGTGCCAGCAGCACATACTGGGATCCACAAGGGGGTTCAGGGGTCTACACCTACAATGAGCAGTTCTTC
NA TRBJ2-7 TRBD1 TRBV10-3 CAIRKDTGQGNNEQYF TGTGCCATCAGAAAAGACACGGGACAGGGTAACAACGAGCAGTACTTC
NA TRBJ2-5 NA TRBV20-1 CSARGTGAQYF TGCAGTGCTAGAGGGACTGGCGCCCAGTACTTC
NA TRBJ2-3 TRBD2 TRBV20-1 CSASGRRGGAGTDTQYF TGCAGTGCTAGTGGGAGGCGGGGGGGTGCTGGCACAGATACGCAGTATTTT
NA TRBJ2-1 NA TRBV14 CASSHGGRGTDEQFF TGTGCCAGCAGCCATGGGGGCAGGGGTACGGATGAGCAGTTCTTC
NA TRBJ1-1 NA TRBV5-1 CASSLAHPGETEAFF TGCGCCAGCAGCTTGGCCCACCCCGGTGAGACTGAAGCTTTCTTT
NA TRBJ1-2 NA TRBV28 CASSLTGFYGYTF TGTGCCAGCAGTCTAACAGGATTCTATGGCTACACCTTC
NA TRBJ2-1 NA TRBV2 CASSRGGAGYNEQFF TGTGCCAGCAGTAGGGGCGGGGCAGGATACAATGAGCAGTTCTTC
few TRBJ2-7 NA TRBV6-6 CASSYQGTYEQYF TGTGCCAGCAGTTACCAGGGGACCTACGAGCAGTACTTC
NA TRBJ2-1 NA TRBV10-3 CATTDSNSYNEQFF TGTGCCACCACGGACAGCAACTCCTACAATGAGCAGTTCTTC
once TRBJ1-3 TRBD1 TRBV5-6 CASSPLGQGARGNTIYF TGTGCCAGCAGCCCACTCGGACAGGGGGCGCGTGGAAACACCATATATTTT
NA TRBJ1-4 TRBD1 TRBV29-1 CSVAGQGGTNEKLFF TGCAGCGTGGCGGGACAGGGGGGAACTAATGAAAAACTGTTTTTT
NA TRBJ1-6 NA TRBV9 CASSSAPAGASPLHF TGTGCCAGCAGCTCAGCCCCCGCAGGCGCTTCACCCCTCCACTTT
NA TRBJ1-1 NA TRBV11-3 CASSSQGGTEAFF TGTGCCAGCAGCTCTCAGGGTGGCACTGAAGCTTTCTTT
NA TRBJ2-1 NA TRBV7-2 CASSLVLAPEQFF TGTGCCAGCAGCTTAGTGTTGGCCCCTGAGCAGTTCTTC
NA TRBJ2-7 TRBD1 TRBV7-6 CASSLGSGGVYEQYF TGTGCCAGCAGCTTAGGGTCAGGGGGCGTCTACGAGCAGTACTTC